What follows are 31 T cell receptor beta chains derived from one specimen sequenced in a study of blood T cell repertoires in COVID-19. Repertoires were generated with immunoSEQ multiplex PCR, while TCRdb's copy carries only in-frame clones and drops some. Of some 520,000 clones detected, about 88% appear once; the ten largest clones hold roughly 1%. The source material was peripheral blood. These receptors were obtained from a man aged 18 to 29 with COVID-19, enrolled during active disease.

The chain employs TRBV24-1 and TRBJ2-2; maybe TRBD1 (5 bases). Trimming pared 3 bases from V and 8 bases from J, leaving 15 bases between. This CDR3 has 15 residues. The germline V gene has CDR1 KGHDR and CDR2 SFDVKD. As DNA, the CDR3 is TGTGCCACCAGTGATCCGACAGCTCTCCTAGGGGAGCTGTTTTTT. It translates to CATSDPTALLGELFF.

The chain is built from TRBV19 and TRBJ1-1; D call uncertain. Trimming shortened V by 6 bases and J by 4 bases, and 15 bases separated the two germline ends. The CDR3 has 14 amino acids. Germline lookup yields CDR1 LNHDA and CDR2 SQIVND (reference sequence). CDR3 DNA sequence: TGTGCCAGTAGGCTAAGGCGGGAAATCACTGAAGCTTTCTTT. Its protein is CASRLRREITEAFF.

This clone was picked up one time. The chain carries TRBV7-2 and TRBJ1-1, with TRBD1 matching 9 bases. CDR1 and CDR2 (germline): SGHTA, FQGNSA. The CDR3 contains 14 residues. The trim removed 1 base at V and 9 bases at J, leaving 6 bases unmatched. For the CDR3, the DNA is TGTGCCAGCAGCTTAGAAGGGACAGGGCGTAAAGCTTTCTTT. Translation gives CASSLEGTGRKAFF.

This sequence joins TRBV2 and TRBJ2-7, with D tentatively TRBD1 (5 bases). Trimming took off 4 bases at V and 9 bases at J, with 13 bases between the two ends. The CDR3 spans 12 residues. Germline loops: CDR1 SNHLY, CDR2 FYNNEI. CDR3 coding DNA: TGTGCCAGCAGTGCAGTAGGGGTTGGGCAGTACTTC. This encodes CASSAVGVGQYF.

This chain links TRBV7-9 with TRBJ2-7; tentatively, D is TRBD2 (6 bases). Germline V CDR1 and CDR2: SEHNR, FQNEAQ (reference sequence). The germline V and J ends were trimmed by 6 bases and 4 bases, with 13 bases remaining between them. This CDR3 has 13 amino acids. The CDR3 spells CASREGLEYEQYF. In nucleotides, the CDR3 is TGTGCCAGCAGGGAGGGTTTAGAATACGAGCAGTACTTC. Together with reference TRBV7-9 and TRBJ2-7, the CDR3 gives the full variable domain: DTGVSQNPRHKITKRGQNVTFRCDPISEHNRLYWYRQTLGQGPEFLTYFQNEAQLEKSRLLSDRFSAERPKGSFSTLEIQRTEQGDSAMYLCASREGLEYEQYFGPGTRLTVT.

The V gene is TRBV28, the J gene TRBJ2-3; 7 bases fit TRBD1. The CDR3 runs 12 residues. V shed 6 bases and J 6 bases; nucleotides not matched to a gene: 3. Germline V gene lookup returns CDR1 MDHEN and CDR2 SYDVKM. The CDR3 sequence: CASSTQGDTQYF. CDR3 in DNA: TGTGCCAGCAGCACACAGGGGGATACGCAGTATTTT.

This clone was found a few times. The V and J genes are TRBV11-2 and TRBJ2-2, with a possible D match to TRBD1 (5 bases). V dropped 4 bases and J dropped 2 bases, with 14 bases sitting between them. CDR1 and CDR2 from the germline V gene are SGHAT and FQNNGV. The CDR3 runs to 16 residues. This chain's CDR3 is CASSSLQGANTGELFF. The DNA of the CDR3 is TGTGCCAGCAGCTCTCTTCAAGGGGCAAACACCGGGGAGCTGTTTTTT.

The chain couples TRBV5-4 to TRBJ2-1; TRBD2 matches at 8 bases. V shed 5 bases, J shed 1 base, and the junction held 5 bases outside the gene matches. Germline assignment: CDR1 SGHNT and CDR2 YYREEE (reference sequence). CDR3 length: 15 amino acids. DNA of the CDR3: TGTGCCAGCAGGTTGTCGGGGGGGTCCTACAATGAGCAGTTCTTC. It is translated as CASRLSGGSYNEQFF.

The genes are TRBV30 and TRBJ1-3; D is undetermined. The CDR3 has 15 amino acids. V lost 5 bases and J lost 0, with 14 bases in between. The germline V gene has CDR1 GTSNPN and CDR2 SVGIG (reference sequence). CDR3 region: CAWPVCRYSGNTIYF. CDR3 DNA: TGTGCCTGGCCTGTATGCAGATACTCTGGAAACACCATATATTTT. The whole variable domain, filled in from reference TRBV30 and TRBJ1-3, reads SQTIHQWPATLVQPVGSPLSLECTVEGTSNPNLYWYRQAAGRGLQLLFYSVGIGQISSEVPQNLSASRPQDRQFILSSKKLLLSDSGFYLCAWPVCRYSGNTIYFGEGSWLTVV.

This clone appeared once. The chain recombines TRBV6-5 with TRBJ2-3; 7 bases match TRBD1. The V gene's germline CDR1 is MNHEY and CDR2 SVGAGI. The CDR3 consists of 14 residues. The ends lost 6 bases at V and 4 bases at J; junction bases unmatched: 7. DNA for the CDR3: TGTGCCAGCAGGATTTTGACAGGGCCAGATACGCAGTATTTT. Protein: CASRILTGPDTQYF.

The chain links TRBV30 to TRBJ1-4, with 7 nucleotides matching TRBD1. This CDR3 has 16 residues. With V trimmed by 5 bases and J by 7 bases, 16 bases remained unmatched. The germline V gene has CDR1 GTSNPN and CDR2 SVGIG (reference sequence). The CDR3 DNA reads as TGTGCCTGGGGACCTAAGAGACAGGGATCGATTGAAAAACTGTTTTTT. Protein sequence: CAWGPKRQGSIEKLFF. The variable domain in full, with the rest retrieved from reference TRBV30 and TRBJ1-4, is SQTIHQWPATLVQPVGSPLSLECTVEGTSNPNLYWYRQAAGRGLQLLFYSVGIGQISSEVPQNLSASRPQDRQFILSSKKLLLSDSGFYLCAWGPKRQGSIEKLFFGSGTQLSVL.

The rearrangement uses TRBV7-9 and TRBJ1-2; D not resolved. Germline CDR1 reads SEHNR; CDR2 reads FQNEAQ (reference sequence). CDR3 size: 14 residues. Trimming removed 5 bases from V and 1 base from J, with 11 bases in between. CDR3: CASSQGANNYGYTF. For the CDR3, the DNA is TGTGCCAGCAGCCAAGGAGCGAATAACTATGGCTACACCTTC. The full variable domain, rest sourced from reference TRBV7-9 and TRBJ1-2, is DTGVSQNPRHKITKRGQNVTFRCDPISEHNRLYWYRQTLGQGPEFLTYFQNEAQLEKSRLLSDRFSAERPKGSFSTLEIQRTEQGDSAMYLCASSQGANNYGYTFGSGTRLTVV.

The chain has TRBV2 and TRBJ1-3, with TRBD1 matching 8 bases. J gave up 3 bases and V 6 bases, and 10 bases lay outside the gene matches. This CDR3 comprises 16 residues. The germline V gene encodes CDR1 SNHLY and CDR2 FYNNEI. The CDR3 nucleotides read TGTGCCAGCAGCACGGACAGGGTGGGTTTTGGAAACACCATATATTTT. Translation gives CASSTDRVGFGNTIYF.

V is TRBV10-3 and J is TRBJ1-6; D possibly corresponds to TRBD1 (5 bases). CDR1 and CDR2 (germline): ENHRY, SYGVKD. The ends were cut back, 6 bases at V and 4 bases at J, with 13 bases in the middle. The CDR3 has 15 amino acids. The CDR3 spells CAIRGGDMYNSPLHF. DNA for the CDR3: TGTGCCATCAGGGGGGGGGATATGTATAATTCACCCCTCCACTTT.

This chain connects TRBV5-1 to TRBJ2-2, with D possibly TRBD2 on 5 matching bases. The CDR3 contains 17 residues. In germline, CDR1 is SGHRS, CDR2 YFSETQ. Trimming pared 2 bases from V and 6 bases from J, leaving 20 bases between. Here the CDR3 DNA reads TGCGCCAGCAGCTTAAGGACCCAGTTAGCAGCGGCCGGGGAGCTGTTTTTT. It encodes CASSLRTQLAAAGELFF. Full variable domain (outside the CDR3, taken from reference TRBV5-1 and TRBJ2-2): KAGVTQTPRYLIKTRGQQVTLSCSPISGHRSVSWYQQTPGQGLQFLFEYFSETQRNKGNFPGRFSGRQFSNSRSEMNVSTLELGDSALYLCASSLRTQLAAAGELFFGEGSRLTVL.

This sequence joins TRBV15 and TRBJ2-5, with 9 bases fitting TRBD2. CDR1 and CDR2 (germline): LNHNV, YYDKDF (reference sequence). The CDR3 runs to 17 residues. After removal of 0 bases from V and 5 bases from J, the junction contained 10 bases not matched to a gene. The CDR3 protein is CATSRDPGGGAFETQYF. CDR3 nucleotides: TGTGCCACCAGCAGAGATCCGGGCGGGGGGGCATTTGAGACCCAGTACTTC.

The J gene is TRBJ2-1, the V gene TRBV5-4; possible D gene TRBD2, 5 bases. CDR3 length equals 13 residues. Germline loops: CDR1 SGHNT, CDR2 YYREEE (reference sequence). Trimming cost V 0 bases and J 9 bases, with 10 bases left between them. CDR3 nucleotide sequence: TGTGCCAGCAGCTTGGCCCGGACTGGTGAGCAGTTCTTC. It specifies CASSLARTGEQFF.

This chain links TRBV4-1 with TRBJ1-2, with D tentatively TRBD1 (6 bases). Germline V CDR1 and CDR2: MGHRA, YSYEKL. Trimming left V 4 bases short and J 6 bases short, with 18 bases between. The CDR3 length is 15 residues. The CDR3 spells CASSPQYPWDNGYTF. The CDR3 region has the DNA TGCGCCAGCAGCCCTCAGTATCCGTGGGACAATGGCTACACCTTC.

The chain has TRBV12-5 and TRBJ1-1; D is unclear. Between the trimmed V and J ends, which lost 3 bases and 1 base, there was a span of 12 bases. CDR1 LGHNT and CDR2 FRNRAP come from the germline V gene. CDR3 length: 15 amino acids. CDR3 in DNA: TGTGCTAGTGGTTTACAGCCAGTAGGGAACACTGAAGCTTTCTTT. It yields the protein CASGLQPVGNTEAFF.

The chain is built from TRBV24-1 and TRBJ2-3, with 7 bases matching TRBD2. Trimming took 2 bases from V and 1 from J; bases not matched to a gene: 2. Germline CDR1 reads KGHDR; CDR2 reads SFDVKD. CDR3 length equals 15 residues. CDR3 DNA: TGTGCCACCAGTGATTATCGGGAGGGCACAGATACGCAGTATTTT. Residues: CATSDYREGTDTQYF.

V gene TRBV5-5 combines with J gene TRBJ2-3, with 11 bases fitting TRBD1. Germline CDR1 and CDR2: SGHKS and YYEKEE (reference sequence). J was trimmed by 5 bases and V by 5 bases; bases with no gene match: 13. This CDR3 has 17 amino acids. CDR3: CASSYDSSGTGGDTQYF. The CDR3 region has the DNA TGTGCCAGCAGTTACGATTCTTCCGGGACAGGGGGAGATACGCAGTATTTT.

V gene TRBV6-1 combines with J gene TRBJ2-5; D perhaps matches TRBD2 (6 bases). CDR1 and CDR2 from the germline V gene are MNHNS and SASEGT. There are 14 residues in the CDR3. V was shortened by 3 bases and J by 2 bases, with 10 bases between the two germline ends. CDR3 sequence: CASSELAPQETQYF. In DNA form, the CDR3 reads TGTGCCAGCAGTGAGCTAGCGCCGCAAGAGACCCAGTACTTC.

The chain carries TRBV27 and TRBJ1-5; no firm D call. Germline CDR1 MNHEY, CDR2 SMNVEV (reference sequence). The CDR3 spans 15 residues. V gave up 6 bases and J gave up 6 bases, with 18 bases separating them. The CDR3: CASRQTTPPSQPQHF. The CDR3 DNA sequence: TGTGCCAGCAGGCAAACCACGCCACCGAGTCAGCCCCAGCATTTT.

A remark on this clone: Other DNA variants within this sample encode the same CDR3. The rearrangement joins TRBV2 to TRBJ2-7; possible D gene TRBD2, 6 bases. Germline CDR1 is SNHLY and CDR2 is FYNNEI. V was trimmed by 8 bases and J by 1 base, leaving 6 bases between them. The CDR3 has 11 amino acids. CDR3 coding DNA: TGTGCCAGCCGGGGGTCCTACGAGCAGTACTTC. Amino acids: CASRGSYEQYF.

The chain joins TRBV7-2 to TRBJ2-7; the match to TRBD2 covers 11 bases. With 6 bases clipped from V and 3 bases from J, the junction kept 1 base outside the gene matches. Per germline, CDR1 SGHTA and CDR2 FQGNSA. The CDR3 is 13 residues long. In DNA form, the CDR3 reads TGTGCCAGCAGACTAGCGGGAGTCTACGAGCAGTACTTC. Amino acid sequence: CASRLAGVYEQYF.

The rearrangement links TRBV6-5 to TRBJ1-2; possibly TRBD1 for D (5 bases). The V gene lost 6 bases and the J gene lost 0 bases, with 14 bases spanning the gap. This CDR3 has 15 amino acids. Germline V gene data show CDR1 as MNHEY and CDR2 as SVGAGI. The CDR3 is CASRQADAANYGYTF. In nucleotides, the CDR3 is TGTGCCAGCAGACAGGCGGACGCAGCTAACTATGGCTACACCTTC.

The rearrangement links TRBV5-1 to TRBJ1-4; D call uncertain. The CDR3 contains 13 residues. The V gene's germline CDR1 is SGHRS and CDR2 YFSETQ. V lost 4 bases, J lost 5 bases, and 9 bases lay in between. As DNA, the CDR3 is TGCGCCAGCAGCACGGGTCTAAATGAAAAACTGTTTTTT. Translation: CASSTGLNEKLFF.

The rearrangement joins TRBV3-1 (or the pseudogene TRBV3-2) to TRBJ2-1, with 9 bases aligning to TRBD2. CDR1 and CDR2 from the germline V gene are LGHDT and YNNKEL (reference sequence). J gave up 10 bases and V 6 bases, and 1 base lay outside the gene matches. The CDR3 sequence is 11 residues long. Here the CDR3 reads CASSGLAEQFF. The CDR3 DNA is TGTGCCAGCAGTGGACTAGCGGAGCAGTTCTTC.

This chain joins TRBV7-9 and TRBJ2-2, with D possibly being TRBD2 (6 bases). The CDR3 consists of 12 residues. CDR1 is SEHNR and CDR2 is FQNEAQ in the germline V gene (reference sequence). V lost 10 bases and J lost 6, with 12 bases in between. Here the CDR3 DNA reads TGTGCCATCCGCCCGGGGGCCGGGGAGCTGTTTTTT. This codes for CAIRPGAGELFF.

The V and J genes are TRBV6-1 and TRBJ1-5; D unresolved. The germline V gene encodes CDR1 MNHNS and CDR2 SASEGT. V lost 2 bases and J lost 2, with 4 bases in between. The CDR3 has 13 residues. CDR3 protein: CASSETGNQPQHF. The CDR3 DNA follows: TGTGCCAGCAGTGAAACAGGCAATCAGCCCCAGCATTTT.

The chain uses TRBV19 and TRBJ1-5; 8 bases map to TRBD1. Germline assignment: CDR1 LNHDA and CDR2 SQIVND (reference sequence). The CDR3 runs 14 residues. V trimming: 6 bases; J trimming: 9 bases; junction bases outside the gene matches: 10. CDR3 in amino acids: CASRGQAGVGPQHF. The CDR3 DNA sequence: TGTGCCAGTAGGGGACAGGCTGGGGTGGGGCCCCAGCATTTT.